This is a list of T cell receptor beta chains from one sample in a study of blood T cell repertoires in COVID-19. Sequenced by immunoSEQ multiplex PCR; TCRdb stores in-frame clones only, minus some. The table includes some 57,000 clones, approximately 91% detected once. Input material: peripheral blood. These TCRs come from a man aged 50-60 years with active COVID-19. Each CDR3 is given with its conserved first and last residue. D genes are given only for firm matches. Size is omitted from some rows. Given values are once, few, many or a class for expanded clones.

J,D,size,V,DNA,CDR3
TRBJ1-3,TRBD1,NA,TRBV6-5,TGTGCCAGCAGTTACCGCGGGACAGCTGGAAACACCATATATTTT,CASSYRGTAGNTIYF
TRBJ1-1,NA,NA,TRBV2,TGTGCCAGCAGTGCCCTCGAACAGGGGAACACTGAAGCTTTCTTT,CASSALEQGNTEAFF
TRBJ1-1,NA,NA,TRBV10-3,TGTGCCATCAGGAGTCCGAACACTGAAGCTTTCTTT,CAIRSPNTEAFF
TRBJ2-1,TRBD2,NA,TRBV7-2,TGTGCCAGCAGCTCCCCGGGGGGGAGTCAGTTCTTC,CASSSPGGSQFF
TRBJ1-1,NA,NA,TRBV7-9,TGTGCCAGCAGCTTACGGGGGAGCGGGTCTGAAGCTTTCTTT,CASSLRGSGSEAFF
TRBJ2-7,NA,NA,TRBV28,TGTGCCAGCAGTTTAGGCCCTGACGGGGTTGACTACGAGCAGTACTTC,CASSLGPDGVDYEQYF
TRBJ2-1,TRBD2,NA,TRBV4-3,TGCGCCAGCAGCCAAATAGAAGCGGGGTACAATGAGCAGTTCTTC,CASSQIEAGYNEQFF
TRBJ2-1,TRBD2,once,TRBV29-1,TGCAGCGTCTCCGGGACTAGCGGGAATGAGCAGTTCTTC,CSVSGTSGNEQFF
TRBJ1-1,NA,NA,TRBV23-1,TGCGCCAGCAGTCTAACTCGGCGGTTGAACACTGAAGCTTTCTTT,CASSLTRRLNTEAFF
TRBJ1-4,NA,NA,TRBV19,TGTGCCAGTCAACCCAGGGAGGTTATGGGCGAAAAACTGTTTTTT,CASQPREVMGEKLFF
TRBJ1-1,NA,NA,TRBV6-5,TGTGCCAGCAGTTACTCCCCCGGGTATGACACTGAAGCTTTCTTT,CASSYSPGYDTEAFF
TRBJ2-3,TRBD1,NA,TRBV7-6,TGTGCCAGCAGCCCCCGGGACAGGGACACAGATACGCAGTATTTT,CASSPRDRDTDTQYF
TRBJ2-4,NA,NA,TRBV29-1,TGCAGCGTCGCAGCTGGGCCCTCGGCCAAAAACATTCAGTACTTC,CSVAAGPSAKNIQYF
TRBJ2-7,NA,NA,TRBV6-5,TGTGCCAGCGGGAAAGCGGACGAGCAGCACTTC,CASGKADEQHF
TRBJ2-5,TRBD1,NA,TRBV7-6,TGTGCCACCTCCCGGGACAGGGGTGAGACCCAGTACTTC,CATSRDRGETQYF
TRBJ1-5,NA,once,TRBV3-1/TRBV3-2,TGTGCCAGCAGCCAAGGCATGGGAGGCAATCAGCCCCAGCATTTT,CASSQGMGGNQPQHF
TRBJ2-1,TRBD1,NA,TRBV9,TGTGCCAGCAGCGTAGGGGGACAGGTATTTTACAATGAGCAGTTCTTC,CASSVGGQVFYNEQFF
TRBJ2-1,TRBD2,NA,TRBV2,TGTGCCAGATCTAGCGGGAGACAGAATGAGCAGTTCTTC,CARSSGRQNEQFF
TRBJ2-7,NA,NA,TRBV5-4,TGTGCCAGCAGCTTGGCTCAGGGCTACGAGCAGTACTTC,CASSLAQGYEQYF
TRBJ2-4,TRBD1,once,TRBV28,TGTGCCAGCAGTTTATTAGGGGGCGAGGTCATTCAGTACTTC,CASSLLGGEVIQYF
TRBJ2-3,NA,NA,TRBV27,TGTGCCAGCAGTAGCAACAGGAGGGTGTATGATACGCAGTATTTT,CASSSNRRVYDTQYF
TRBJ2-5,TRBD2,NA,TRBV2,TGTGCCAGCAGTGCGAACGGGGGGTTCAATTTGGAGACCCAGTACTTC,CASSANGGFNLETQYF
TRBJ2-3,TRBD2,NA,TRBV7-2,TGTGCCAGCCGGGGCCTATTGGGACTAGCGGGCCGTGGGTCAGATACGCAGTATTTT,CASRGLLGLAGRGSDTQYF
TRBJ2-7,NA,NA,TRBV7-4,TGTGCCAGCAGCTTAAGTTTGGGGGGAAGTAGGTACGAGCAGTACTTC,CASSLSLGGSRYEQYF
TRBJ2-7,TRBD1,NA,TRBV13,TGTGCCAGCAGCTCCACCGGGACAGGGTTCTACGAGCAGTACTTC,CASSSTGTGFYEQYF
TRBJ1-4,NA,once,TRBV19,TGTGCCAGTTTAGGACAAAACGAAGAAAAACTGTTTTTT,CASLGQNEEKLFF
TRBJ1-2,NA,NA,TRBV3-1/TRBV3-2,TGTGCCAGCAGACCTACCCTACAGGCGGACTATGGCTACACCTTC,CASRPTLQADYGYTF
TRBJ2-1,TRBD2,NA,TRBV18,TGTGCCAGCTCACCAGGGACTAGCGGGGGGGTTTACCCCAGCCTCCGATACAATGAGCAGTTCTTC,CASSPGTSGGVYPSLRYNEQFF
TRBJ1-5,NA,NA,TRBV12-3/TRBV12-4,TGTGCCAGCAGCGCCCAACAAGATCAGCCCCAGCATTTT,CASSAQQDQPQHF
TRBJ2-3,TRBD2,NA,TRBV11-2,TGTGCCAGCAGCCTCGGCCCTACTAGCGGGCGGCGCACAGATACGCAGTATTTT,CASSLGPTSGRRTDTQYF
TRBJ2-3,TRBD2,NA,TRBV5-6,TGTGCCAGCAGCTGGGGACTAGCGGGAGGTAGTACTAGCACAGATACGCAGTATTTT,CASSWGLAGGSTSTDTQYF